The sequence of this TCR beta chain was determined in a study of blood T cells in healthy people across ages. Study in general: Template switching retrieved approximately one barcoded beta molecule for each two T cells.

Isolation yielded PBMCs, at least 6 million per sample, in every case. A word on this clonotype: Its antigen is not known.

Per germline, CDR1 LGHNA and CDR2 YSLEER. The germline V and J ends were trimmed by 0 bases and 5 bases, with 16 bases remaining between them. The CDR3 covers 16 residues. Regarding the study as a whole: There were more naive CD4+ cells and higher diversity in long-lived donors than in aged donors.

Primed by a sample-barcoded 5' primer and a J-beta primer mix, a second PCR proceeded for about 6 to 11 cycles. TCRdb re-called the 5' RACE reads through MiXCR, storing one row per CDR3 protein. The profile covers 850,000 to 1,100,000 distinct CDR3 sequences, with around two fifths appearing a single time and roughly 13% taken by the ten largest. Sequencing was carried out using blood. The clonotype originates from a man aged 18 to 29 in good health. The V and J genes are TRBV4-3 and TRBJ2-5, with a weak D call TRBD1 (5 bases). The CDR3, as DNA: TGCGCCAGCAGCCAAGACAATGTCGGAAAGGGGGAGACCCAGTACTTC. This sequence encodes CASSQDNVGKGETQYF.